This section outlines one TCR beta chain sequence together with its context. This clonotype has at least ten counts. Its target antigen remains unknown. No much larger clone exists at a distance of one base, and base qualities are not known. Every donor was a healthy Caucasian. Miltenyi CD45RO+ enrichment and human naive T-cell isolation kits were used to isolate memory (CD45RO+) and naive T cells from PBMC. This specimen comes from a study of identical twins (dated by TCRdb to 2016 to 2018). At the level of the whole study: The study deep-sequenced TCR alpha and beta repertoires from monozygotic twins, unrelated adults of various ages and cord blood to test whether fetal clonotypes persist. Replicate twin experiments were performed at different times using different library preparation protocols to rule out contamination. What the study reported, not specific to this receptor: Compared with coincidental sharing between unrelated individuals, an excess of low generation-probability sequences was observed among out-of-frame TCR alpha sequences shared between twins. The excess sharing between twins in beta out-of-frame sequences was weaker because fewer shared sequences reduced the signal-to-noise ratio. Zero-insertion analyses could be partly confounded by invariant T cells such as MAIT and iNKT, though diverse VJ usage argued against such confounding for most clonotypes. Abundant cord blood beta clonotypes had fewer insertions, young adult naive repertoires showed a similar but weaker trend, and memory repertoires showed no such trend. In monozygotic twins, recombination models systematically underestimated out-of-frame TCR alpha sharing, but the models matched the sharing seen between unrelated individuals. Because the same donors could not be followed over many years, the conclusions depended on cross-sectional statistical analysis.

Trimming takes 3 bases from V and 3 bases from J, and the germline ends sit 12 bases apart. As encoded in the germline V gene, CDR1 is MDHEN while CDR2 is SYDVKM. The CDR3 measures 15 amino acids from cysteine to phenylalanine. Kept here is only the CDR3 DNA, which spans 45 bases and is read in frame from base 1. The library was produced with 5' RACE. Instrument used: Illumina HiSeq 2000. A universal primer binding site was added through template switching, and the final cDNA carried a unique molecular identifier so that TCR cDNA molecules could be counted accurately. Specific primers in the conserved constant-segment region were used to synthesize first-strand cDNA for the TCR alpha and beta chains. Each cDNA library was double barcoded, with a SMART-Mk sample barcode plus Illumina barcodes, to control for contamination. TruSeq adapter sequences along with Illumina sample barcodes were introduced in two successive PCR steps. The TCR alpha and beta cDNA libraries were sequenced on the Illumina HiSeq platform using custom primers. The study's processing was this. MiGEC processed the raw reads to extract unique molecular identifiers, while MiXCR was used to determine the CDR3 positions. Recombination models were inferred per individual with the repgenHMM and IGoR tools using an EM algorithm. The tcR package in R was used for shared clonotype analysis, with sharing normalized by the product of cloneset sizes. To study raw recombination free of thymic and clonal selection effects, out-of-frame nonproductive sequences were analyzed. TCRdb reworked the public reads: Q25 trimming with fastp, MiXCR clone assembly, productive beta chains retained. Every CDR3 protein is listed once, alongside the most common genes and DNA of its rows. The V and J calls were not made by the authors but by TCRdb's processing. This sample gives 200,000 to 250,000 distinct CDR3 sequences in total; about 10% of them show up just once. Of the sample, approximately 11% is held by the ten largest clones.

Sequenced: memory T cells sorted from blood. The cell subset or site tag for this specimen amounts to: CD45RO+ enriched T cells. Recombination connected TRBV28 to TRBJ2-1; too little of a D gene remains to name it. The receptor's source is a man aged 50 or older in good health. The sequenced DNA is TGTGCCAGCAGTTTCGGCCGTTCTTTCTACAATGAGCAGTTCTTC. This codes for CASSFGRSFYNEQFF.